The 30 T cell receptor beta chains below all came from one sample that was sequenced in a study of T cells after yellow fever vaccination. TCRdb independently ran MiXCR on the 5' RACE reads; one entry per CDR3 protein. Seen here are some 320,000 distinct CDR3 sequences, 3.5% to 4.5% observed once, and the top ten hold roughly 21%. The source was PBMCs, collected 15 days after the yellow fever booster vaccination. The source of these receptors is a man younger than 35 who received the YFV17D yellow fever vaccine.

This clonotype occurred many times. This chain uses TRBV6-2 or TRBV6-3 with TRBJ2-3; D is uncertain. CDR1 and CDR2 from the germline V gene are MNHEY and SVGEGT. Trimming left V 1 base short and J 0 bases short, with 2 bases between. The CDR3 is made up of 13 amino acids. CDR3 nucleotide sequence: TGTGCCAGCAGTTACTGGAGCACAGATACGCAGTATTTT. This translates into CASSYWSTDTQYF.

The genes are TRBV12-3 or TRBV12-4 and TRBJ1-5; D gene ambiguous. This CDR3 has 13 amino acids. Trimming took 6 bases from V and 11 from J, leaving 17 bases between them. In DNA form, the CDR3 reads TGTGCCAGCAGCCCAAAGTGGGGTAGGACCCAGCATTTT. It codes for CASSPKWGRTQHF.

This clonotype was detected only a few times. V gene TRBV12-3 or TRBV12-4 combines with J gene TRBJ2-7, with D uncertain. The CDR3 length is 14 residues. Trimming pared 3 bases from V and 4 bases from J, leaving 13 bases between. CDR3 sequence reads: CASSFGLVRYEQYF. The CDR3 DNA sequence: TGTGCCAGCAGTTTTGGGCTTGTTCGGTACGAGCAGTACTTC.

The sample holds a few counts of this clonotype. The chain links TRBV7-9 to TRBJ2-2, with 9 bases aligning to TRBD1. J was trimmed by 3 bases and V by 9 bases; bases with no gene match: 11. Germline CDR1 and CDR2: SEHNR and FQNEAQ (reference sequence). CDR3 length equals 16 residues. The CDR3 protein is CASPLGTGPYTGELFF. As DNA, the CDR3 is TGTGCCAGTCCACTGGGGACAGGGCCCTACACCGGGGAGCTGTTTTTT.

This clonotype was seen repeatedly, ten times or more. The chain employs TRBV20-1 and TRBJ2-6; maybe TRBD2 (5 bases). The CDR3 is 14 amino acids. The germline CDR1 and CDR2 sequences are DFQATT and SNEGSKA (reference sequence). V was clipped by 3 bases and J by 2 bases, with 8 bases between them. The CDR3: CSASTGAGANVLTF. The CDR3 DNA follows: TGCAGTGCTAGCACCGGGGCTGGGGCCAACGTCCTGACTTTC.

This clonotype has just a few counts. The J gene is TRBJ1-5, the V gene TRBV20-1; no reliable D call. The ends were cut back, 5 bases at V and 6 bases at J, with 11 bases in the middle. Germline V CDR1 and CDR2: DFQATT, SNEGSKA (reference sequence). The length of the CDR3 is 12 residues. The CDR3 loop reads CSAVEGPQPQHF. The CDR3 DNA reads as TGCAGTGCTGTGGAGGGCCCTCAGCCCCAGCATTTT.

J is TRBJ2-5 and V is TRBV15, with a tentative D call TRBD2 (5 bases). The CDR3 totals 15 residues. Germline values: CDR1 LNHNV, CDR2 YYDKDF (reference sequence). Trimming shortened V by 0 bases and J by 2 bases, and 10 bases separated the two germline ends. The CDR3 sequence: CATSRDLGGQETQYF. The CDR3, as DNA: TGTGCCACCAGCAGAGATCTGGGCGGGCAAGAGACCCAGTACTTC. Full variable domain (rest looked up from reference TRBV15 and TRBJ2-5): DAMVIQNPRYQVTQFGKPVTLSCSQTLNHNVMYWYQQKSSQAPKLLFHYYDKDFNNEADTPDNFQSRRPNTSFCFLDIRSPGLGDTAMYLCATSRDLGGQETQYFGPGTRLLVL.

CDR3 in amino acids: CASSLYGQGVSPLHF. The CDR3 coding sequence is TGTGCCAGCAGTTTATATGGGCAGGGAGTGTCACCCCTCCACTTT. The chain employs TRBV27 and TRBJ1-6; D perhaps matches TRBD1 (5 bases). Trimming took off 1 base at V and 10 bases at J, with 14 bases between the two ends. The CDR3 contains 15 residues. CDR1 is MNHEY, CDR2 SMNVEV, per germline (reference sequence).

This clonotype was counted a few times. The rearrangement uses TRBV5-1 and TRBJ2-3, with 8 positions matching TRBD1. This CDR3 is 16 amino acids long. Per the germline V gene, CDR1 is SGHRS and CDR2 is YFSETQ. The V segment lost 0 bases and the J segment 3 bases; nucleotides outside the gene matches: 6. The CDR3 DNA reads as TGCGCCAGCAGCTTGGGGGACAGGCCGGCGACAGATACGCAGTATTTT. Its translation is CASSLGDRPATDTQYF.

This chain links TRBV6-2 or TRBV6-3 with TRBJ2-7; D not resolved. This CDR3 comprises 13 residues. V lost 4 bases to trimming and J lost 2 bases, with 9 bases between them. Germline V gene lookup returns CDR1 MNHEY and CDR2 SVGEGT. Written as DNA, the CDR3 is TGTGCCAGCAGTTTCAGCAGAACCTACGAGCAGTACTTC. Translation: CASSFSRTYEQYF.

Ten or more counts support this clonotype. The chain combines TRBV7-9 with TRBJ2-1; 14 nucleotides match TRBD2. Germline V gene sequence: CDR1 SEHNR, CDR2 FQNEAQ (reference sequence). Trimming removed 5 bases from V and 2 bases from J; junction bases left unmatched: 5. This CDR3 contains 17 residues. The CDR3 sequence is CASSGGLAGATYNEQFF. The CDR3 nucleotides are TGTGCCAGCAGCGGGGGACTAGCGGGGGCCACCTACAATGAGCAGTTCTTC.

A few counts support this clonotype. This sequence joins TRBV18 and TRBJ1-4, with D tentatively TRBD1 (5 bases). This CDR3 comprises 13 residues. Germline V gene data show CDR1 as KGHSH and CDR2 as LQKENI. V lost 3 bases and J lost 5, with 7 bases in between. The CDR3 sequence is CASSPRANEKLFF. CDR3 DNA: TGTGCCAGCTCACCCAGGGCGAATGAAAAACTGTTTTTT.

This chain links TRBV4-2 with TRBJ2-3, with D perhaps matching TRBD1 or TRBD2 (5 bases each). Between the trimmed V and J ends, which lost 0 bases and 6 bases, there was a span of 13 bases. The CDR3 covers 15 residues. The germline V gene has CDR1 LGHNA and CDR2 YNFKEQ. CDR3 loop: CASSQDQGVRDTQYF. For the CDR3, the DNA is TGTGCCAGCAGCCAAGATCAGGGAGTAAGGGATACGCAGTATTTT.

CDR3 in amino acids: CATSEGAGDGLNTEAFF. CDR3 DNA sequence: TGTGCCACCAGTGAGGGGGCAGGAGACGGTTTGAACACTGAAGCTTTCTTT. The rearrangement joins TRBV24-1 to TRBJ1-1, with D possibly matching TRBD1 (6 bases). In germline, CDR1 is KGHDR, CDR2 SFDVKD. This CDR3 comprises 17 residues. V lost 4 bases and J 0 bases, leaving 17 bases between the germline ends.

This clonotype appeared many times. This sequence joins TRBV5-6 and TRBJ1-3; 9 positions agree with TRBD1. After removal of 4 bases from V and 2 bases from J, the junction contained 7 bases not matched to a gene. Germline V gives CDR1 SGHDT, CDR2 YYEEEE. The CDR3 covers 16 residues. This chain's CDR3 is CASSPLRTGAGNTIYF. In nucleotides, the CDR3 is TGTGCCAGCAGCCCGCTGCGGACAGGGGCTGGAAACACCATATATTTT. Together with reference TRBV5-6 and TRBJ1-3, the CDR3 gives the full variable domain: DAGVTQSPTHLIKTRGQQVTLRCSPKSGHDTVSWYQQALGQGPQFIFQYYEEEERQRGNFPDRFSGHQFPNYSSELNVNALLLGDSALYLCASSPLRTGAGNTIYFGEGSWLTVV.

This clonotype was seen a handful of times. The chain uses TRBV5-1 and TRBJ1-2; 11 nucleotides align to TRBD1. Per the germline V gene, CDR1 is SGHRS and CDR2 is YFSETQ. Germline trimming cut 4 bases from V and 4 bases from J; bases unmatched to any gene: 12. CDR3 length equals 17 residues. Here the CDR3 DNA reads TGCGCCAGCAGCCCCCTAGGACAGGGGGCAATACTCTATGGCTACACCTTC. It codes for CASSPLGQGAILYGYTF.

This clonotype was recorded a few times. The chain employs TRBV5-1 and TRBJ2-3; D remains ambiguous. The ends were cut back, 4 bases at V and 2 bases at J, with 8 bases in the middle. CDR1 SGHRS and CDR2 YFSETQ come from the germline V gene. The CDR3 runs to 13 residues. The DNA for the CDR3 is TGCGCCAGCAGCGCGGACGACACAGATACGCAGTATTTT. Translated: CASSADDTDTQYF.

This clonotype was observed a few times. The chain recombines TRBV6-1 with TRBJ2-3; D is undetermined. Germline CDR1 reads MNHNS; CDR2 reads SASEGT. V dropped 0 bases and J dropped 2 bases, with 9 bases sitting between them. The CDR3 totals 15 residues. CDR3 protein: CASSEALRPTDTQYF. As DNA, the CDR3 is TGTGCCAGCAGTGAAGCACTCAGACCCACAGATACGCAGTATTTT.

There are many counts of this clonotype. The chain has TRBV12-3 or TRBV12-4 and TRBJ1-3, with D maybe TRBD1 (5 bases). The CDR3 spans 13 residues. V lost 5 bases and J 2 bases, leaving 7 bases between the germline ends. For the CDR3, the DNA is TGTGCCAGCAGTGTCAGGGCTGGAAACACCATATATTTT. This sequence encodes CASSVRAGNTIYF.

This clonotype was counted a few times. The chain couples TRBV4-1 to TRBJ2-7; D is possibly TRBD2 (5 bases). V was cut by 0 bases and J by 6 bases, with 9 bases left in between. The germline gives CDR1 MGHRA, CDR2 YSYEKL. This CDR3 is 13 amino acids long. The CDR3 nucleotides read TGCGCCAGCAGCCAAGATTGGGGAGCCGAGCAGTACTTC. Its translation: CASSQDWGAEQYF.

The table lists this clonotype with many counts. V usage is TRBV5-1 and J usage is TRBJ2-3; D ambiguous. Trimming stripped 0 bases from V and 5 bases from J, with 7 bases between. This CDR3 region has 13 residues. Germline values: CDR1 SGHRS, CDR2 YFSETQ. CDR3 in amino acids: CASSLVEGDTQYF. For the CDR3, the DNA is TGCGCCAGCAGCTTGGTTGAAGGAGATACGCAGTATTTT.

In its sample, this clonotype was seen a few times. This chain connects TRBV12-3 or TRBV12-4 to TRBJ1-2, with D possibly TRBD1 on 6 matching bases. V was cut by 2 bases and J by 2 bases, with 12 bases left in between. This CDR3 contains 15 residues. DNA for the CDR3: TGTGCCAGCAGTTTATACCGGGACATCAACTATGGCTACACCTTC. Translation gives CASSLYRDINYGYTF.

This clonotype was seen repeatedly, ten times or more. The V gene is TRBV7-2, the J gene TRBJ2-3; TRBD2 matches 9 bases. Germline values: CDR1 SGHTA, CDR2 FQGNSA. The CDR3 has 17 residues. Unmatched junction bases numbered 9, after V lost 4 bases and J lost 1 base. The CDR3 region is CASSWQRLAERTDTQYF. The CDR3 nucleotides read TGTGCCAGCAGCTGGCAGCGACTAGCGGAACGCACAGATACGCAGTATTTT.

This clonotype was counted between two and nine times. The chain is built from TRBV3-1 and TRBJ2-2; the D is unclear. Per the germline V gene, CDR1 is LGHDT and CDR2 is YNNKEL (reference sequence). The CDR3 loop spans 14 amino acids. Trimming stripped 4 bases from V and 6 bases from J, with 12 bases between. The CDR3 is CASSPHPMAGELFF. The CDR3, as DNA: TGTGCCAGCAGCCCTCACCCAATGGCCGGGGAGCTGTTTTTT.

This chain uses TRBV20-1 with TRBJ1-2; weak D call: TRBD1 (5 bases). Looked up from germline, CDR1 is DFQATT and CDR2 is SNEGSKA (reference sequence). The CDR3 is 12 residues long. Trimming cost V 6 bases and J 3 bases, with 11 bases left between them. The CDR3 coding sequence is TGCAGTGCGAGGGGAATCGACTATGGCTACACCTTC. It yields the protein CSARGIDYGYTF.

This clonotype was observed at least ten times. The chain uses TRBV7-2 and TRBJ2-3; 7 nucleotides line up with TRBD2. V lost 2 bases to trimming and J lost 5 bases; unmatched junction nucleotides: 4. This CDR3 contains 14 residues. CDR1 SGHTA and CDR2 FQGNSA come from the germline V gene. CDR3 amino acids: CASSLRRGVDTQYF. The CDR3 DNA sequence: TGTGCCAGCAGCTTAAGACGGGGGGTAGATACGCAGTATTTT.

This clonotype was detected only a few times. The chain employs TRBV2 and TRBJ2-1; unclear D gene. The CDR3 is 16 residues long. V was cut by 6 bases and J by 2 bases, with 17 bases left in between. CDR1 SNHLY and CDR2 FYNNEI come from the germline V gene. This chain's CDR3 is CASSPNSFFPYNEQFF. In DNA form, the CDR3 reads TGTGCCAGCAGCCCAAACTCCTTCTTCCCCTACAATGAGCAGTTCTTC.

The V gene is TRBV6-5, the J gene TRBJ1-2, with D possibly TRBD1 on 5 matching bases. Trimming pared 4 bases from V and 5 bases from J, leaving 14 bases between. CDR3 length: 14 amino acids. Germline assignment: CDR1 MNHEY and CDR2 SVGAGI. In nucleotides, the CDR3 is TGTGCCAGCAGTTCCCCCGGGGACGGGTATGGCTACACCTTC. It encodes CASSSPGDGYGYTF.

This clonotype was observed at least ten times. The rearrangement joins TRBV27 to TRBJ2-7; 10 nucleotides align to TRBD1. This CDR3 contains 14 residues. Germline lookup yields CDR1 MNHEY and CDR2 SMNVEV (reference sequence). Trimming removed 6 bases from V and 0 bases from J; junction bases left unmatched: 2. The CDR3 spells CASRWTGGSYEQYF. As DNA, the CDR3 is TGTGCCAGCAGATGGACAGGGGGCTCCTACGAGCAGTACTTC.

This clonotype was observed a handful of times. The CDR3 reads CASSGTGLIFAGGYTF. The CDR3 region has the DNA TGTGCCAGCTCCGGGACAGGGTTAATTTTCGCGGGCGGCTACACCTTC. V is TRBV18 and J is TRBJ1-2; 9 bases are shared with TRBD1. J was trimmed by 8 bases and V by 6 bases; bases with no gene match: 16. The CDR3 runs 16 residues. Germline assignment: CDR1 KGHSH and CDR2 LQKENI.